These 5 T cell receptor beta chains were all obtained from the same sample, sequenced in a study of OX40 agonist ivuxolimab in advanced cancers. Sequencing was performed with immunoSEQ multiplex PCR; in TCRdb, only in-frame clones are kept and a portion is missing. The sample lists approximately 62,000 clones, around 92% occurring once. The source was CD4+ or CD8+ T cells sorted from blood, collected in a trial of the OX40 agonist ivuxolimab. The source is an adult with an advanced solid tumor such as melanoma, head and neck, liver or kidney cancer.

The CDR3 here is CASSLTTGGEGYTF. The CDR3 nucleotides read TGCGCCAGCAGCTTAACGACAGGGGGTGAGGGCTACACCTTC. This chain connects TRBV5-1 to TRBJ1-2; 9 bases are shared with TRBD1. The germline V gene has CDR1 SGHRS and CDR2 YFSETQ. The V segment lost 2 bases and the J segment 8 bases; nucleotides outside the gene matches: 7. This CDR3 contains 14 residues.

The V gene is TRBV5-1, the J gene TRBJ2-3; the match to TRBD2 covers 8 bases. V lost 2 bases and J lost 3; bases outside the gene matches: 8. There are 16 residues in the CDR3. Germline V CDR1 and CDR2: SGHRS, YFSETQ. The CDR3 loop is CASSLPLREETDTQYF. The CDR3 DNA reads as TGCGCCAGCAGCTTACCCCTGCGGGAGGAAACAGATACGCAGTATTTT.

CDR3 DNA sequence: TGTGCCAGCAGTTTGACTAGCGGATACAATGAGCAGTTCTTC. Protein product: CASSLTSGYNEQFF. The chain employs TRBV27 and TRBJ2-1; TRBD2 aligns across 9 bases. Germline CDR1 reads MNHEY; CDR2 reads SMNVEV (reference sequence). J lost 4 bases, V lost 3 bases, and 1 base had no gene match. This CDR3 has 14 residues.

The V and J genes are TRBV4-1 and TRBJ2-5; D possibly corresponds to TRBD2 (6 bases). Germline lookup yields CDR1 MGHRA and CDR2 YSYEKL. V lost 0 bases and J lost 1, with 9 bases in between. The CDR3 has 15 residues. The CDR3 is CASSQEGGIQETQYF. The CDR3, as DNA: TGCGCCAGCAGCCAAGAGGGCGGGATCCAAGAGACCCAGTACTTC.

V gene TRBV4-1 combines with J gene TRBJ2-7, with 14 nucleotides matching TRBD2. CDR3 length equals 16 residues. Germline CDR1 and CDR2: MGHRA and YSYEKL. The J segment lost 6 bases and the V segment lost 0 bases, leaving 4 bases of the junction unmatched. The CDR3 protein is CASSQDGLAGGSEQYF. The DNA of the CDR3 is TGCGCCAGCAGCCAAGATGGACTAGCGGGGGGAAGCGAGCAGTACTTC.